Detailed here is one TCR beta chain. This sample stems from a study of blood T cell repertoires in COVID-19. In the authors' workflow: Counts of nucleated cells, estimated from reference gene primer amplification, were obtained. Method: immunoSEQ multiplex PCR; TCRdb's copy keeps in-frame clones and lacks some. V, J and clone size are those of that table, while D and trimming were read from the DNA. The repertoire holds about 240,000 clones, with about nine tenths as singletons. The CDR3 is 12 residues long. CDR1 and CDR2 (germline): LNHDA, SQIVND (reference sequence). The germline V and J ends were trimmed by 7 bases and 5 bases, with 9 bases remaining between them.

This chain connects TRBV19 to TRBJ1-5; D gene unclear. The sequencing input was peripheral blood. This sequence was found in a man aged 25 to 40 with COVID-19, enrolled during active disease. Here the CDR3 reads CASKGEYQPQHF. CDR3 DNA: TGTGCCAGTAAGGGAGAGTATCAGCCCCAGCATTTT.